The clone carrying this T cell receptor beta chain was counted once. Here immunoSEQ multiplex PCR was the method, and the copy in TCRdb shows in-frame clones only, minus some. This table has tens of thousands of clones, around 94% appearing once. This CDR3 contains 17 residues. V shed 3 bases and J shed 0 bases, with 13 bases lying between them. Germline CDR1 SGHNT, CDR2 YYREEE (reference sequence). The sample is drawn from a study of T cell changes during pregnancy in multiple sclerosis. This specimen consisted of peripheral blood, obtained in the third trimester of pregnancy. This sequence was found in a female donor in good health, enrolled as a control in a pregnancy study. The chain joins TRBV5-4 to TRBJ2-6; unclear D gene. The CDR3 spells CASSSNRHSSGANVLTF. CDR3 coding DNA: TGTGCCAGCAGCTCCAACAGACACAGCTCTGGGGCCAACGTCCTGACTTTC.